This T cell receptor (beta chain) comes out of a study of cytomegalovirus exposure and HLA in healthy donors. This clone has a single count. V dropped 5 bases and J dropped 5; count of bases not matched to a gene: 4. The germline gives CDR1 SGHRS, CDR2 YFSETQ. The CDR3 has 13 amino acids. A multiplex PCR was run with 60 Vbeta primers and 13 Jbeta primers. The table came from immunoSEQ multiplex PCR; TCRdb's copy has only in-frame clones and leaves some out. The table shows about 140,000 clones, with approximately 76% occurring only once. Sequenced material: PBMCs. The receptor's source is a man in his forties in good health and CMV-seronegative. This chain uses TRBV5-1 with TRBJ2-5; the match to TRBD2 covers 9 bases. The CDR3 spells CASSSSGVETQYF. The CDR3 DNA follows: TGCGCCAGCAGTTCTAGCGGGGTGGAGACCCAGTACTTC.